These 8 T cell receptor beta chains originate from one sample sequenced in a study of blood T cell repertoires in COVID-19 (dated by TCRdb to 2020 to 2021). Libraries were built with the immunoSEQ multiplex PCR assay. In its TCRdb copy, this immuneACCESS table keeps in-frame sequences only and misses some clones. Where compared with another copy, unresolved V genes explain less than half of these, and the others have no known cause. For this sample there are about 190,000 clones; roughly 78% appear just once. Clones ranked in the top ten supply about 2.8% of the sample. The sample comprised peripheral blood. The receptors shown here come from a woman older than 75 with active or convalescent COVID-19.

V and J are TRBV2 and TRBJ1-6, with a possible D match to TRBD1 (5 bases). Deletions cut 6 bases from V and 6 bases from J, with 12 bases between. The CDR3 is 14 residues long. CDR1 is SNHLY, CDR2 FYNNEI, per germline. For the CDR3, the DNA is TGTGCCAGCAGGGGGGGATCGAGTAATTCACCCCTCCACTTT. Amino acid sequence: CASRGGSSNSPLHF.

The chain uses TRBV3-1 (or the pseudogene TRBV3-2) and TRBJ2-2; no clear D gene. The CDR3 totals 13 residues. The ends were cut back, 7 bases at V and 4 bases at J, with 10 bases in the middle. The germline V gene has CDR1 LGHDT and CDR2 YNNKEL (reference sequence). CDR3 nucleotide sequence: TGTGCCAGCACCAAGCTGGTCACCGGGGAGCTGTTTTTT. Its translation is CASTKLVTGELFF.

The chain employs TRBV5-4 and TRBJ2-2; the D gene is possibly TRBD2 (6 bases). This CDR3 comprises 17 residues. The V end was cut by 1 base, the J end by 1 base, with 14 bases between. Looked up from germline, CDR1 is SGHNT and CDR2 is YYREEE (reference sequence). In nucleotides, the CDR3 is TGTGCCAGCAGCTTGATAATTGGGACTGAGAACACCGGGGAGCTGTTTTTT. Amino acid sequence: CASSLIIGTENTGELFF.

The chain uses TRBV10-2 and TRBJ1-2, with D possibly matching TRBD1 (6 bases). Germline V gene sequence: CDR1 WSHSY, CDR2 SAAADI. Trimming cost V 6 bases and J 5 bases, with 19 bases left between them. The CDR3 length is 15 residues. The CDR3 protein is CASREWTVRGYGYTF. The CDR3 bases are TGCGCCAGCAGGGAATGGACAGTCAGGGGTTATGGCTACACCTTC.

The table lists this clone with a few counts. This chain connects TRBV5-6 to TRBJ1-1; 10 bases agree with TRBD1. The CDR3 is made up of 17 amino acids. Germline V gene data show CDR1 as SGHDT and CDR2 as YYEEEE. Trimming at V came to 1 base and at J to 4 bases, leaving 10 bases not matched to a gene. CDR3 residues: CASSLFGTGVWGTEAFF. The CDR3 DNA reads as TGTGCCAGCAGCTTGTTCGGGACAGGGGTCTGGGGCACTGAAGCTTTCTTT.

The chain carries TRBV3-1 (or the pseudogene TRBV3-2) and TRBJ2-3; perhaps TRBD2 as D (6 bases). CDR1 LGHDT and CDR2 YNNKEL come from the germline V gene (reference sequence). Trimming took 5 bases from V and 1 from J, leaving 10 bases between them. The CDR3 spans 14 residues. The CDR3 sequence: CASSDGSRTDTQYF. The CDR3 DNA reads as TGTGCCAGCAGCGACGGGAGTCGCACAGATACGCAGTATTTT.

This clone was detected only once. The chain is built from TRBV29-1 and TRBJ2-7; possible D gene TRBD2, 5 bases. The V gene lost 6 bases and the J gene lost 2 bases, with 14 bases spanning the gap. This CDR3 is 13 amino acids long. Germline V gives CDR1 SQVTM, CDR2 ANQGSEA. CDR3 in DNA: TGCAGCGTCGAGCTAGCTTCAGCCTACGAGCAGTACTTC. It encodes CSVELASAYEQYF.

This rearrangement joins TRBV5-5 to TRBJ1-1; D is undetermined. Germline CDR1 reads SGHKS; CDR2 reads YYEKEE (reference sequence). V shed 1 base and J shed 5 bases, with 18 bases lying between them. The CDR3 spans 16 residues. Here the CDR3 DNA reads TGTGCCAGCAGCTTGTTGACAACCCTCCGGGGAACTGAAGCTTTCTTT. Translated, it gives CASSLLTTLRGTEAFF. The whole variable domain, filled in from reference TRBV5-5 and TRBJ1-1, reads DAGVTQSPTHLIKTRGQQVTLRCSPISGHKSVSWYQQVLGQGPQFIFQYYEKEERGRGNFPDRFSARQFPNYSSELNVNALLLGDSALYLCASSLLTTLRGTEAFFGQGTRLTVV.